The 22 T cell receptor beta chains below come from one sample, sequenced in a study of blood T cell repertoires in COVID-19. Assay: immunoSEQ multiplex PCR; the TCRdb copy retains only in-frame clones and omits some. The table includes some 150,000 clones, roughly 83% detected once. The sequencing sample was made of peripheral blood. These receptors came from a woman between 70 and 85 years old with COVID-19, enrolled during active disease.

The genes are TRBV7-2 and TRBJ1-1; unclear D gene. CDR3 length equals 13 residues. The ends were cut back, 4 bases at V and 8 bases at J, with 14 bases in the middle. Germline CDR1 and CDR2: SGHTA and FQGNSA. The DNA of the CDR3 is TGTGCCAGCAGCTACCTCGGGGTTCTAGAAGCTTTCTTT. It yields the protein CASSYLGVLEAFF.

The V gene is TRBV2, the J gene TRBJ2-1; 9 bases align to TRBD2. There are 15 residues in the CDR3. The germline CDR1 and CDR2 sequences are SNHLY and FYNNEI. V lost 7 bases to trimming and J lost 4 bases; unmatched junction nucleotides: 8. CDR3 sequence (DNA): TGTGCCAGCAAATTGACTAGCGGTACGTACAATGAGCAGTTCTTC. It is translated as CASKLTSGTYNEQFF.

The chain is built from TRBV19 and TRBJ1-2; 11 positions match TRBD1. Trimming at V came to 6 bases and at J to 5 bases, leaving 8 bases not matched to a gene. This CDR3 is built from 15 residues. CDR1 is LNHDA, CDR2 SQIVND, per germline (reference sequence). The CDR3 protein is CASRRNGQGAYGYTF. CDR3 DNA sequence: TGTGCCAGTAGAAGGAATGGACAGGGGGCATATGGCTACACCTTC.

The CDR3 loop reads CATSRSEDRARLAFF. The CDR3 region has the DNA TGTGCCACCAGCAGATCCGAGGACAGGGCCAGGTTGGCTTTCTTT. V is TRBV15 and J is TRBJ1-1; 8 bases match TRBD1. CDR3 length: 15 residues. The V gene end was trimmed by 2 bases and the J gene end by 11 bases; junction bases not matched to a gene: 13. Germline CDR1 LNHNV, CDR2 YYDKDF (reference sequence).

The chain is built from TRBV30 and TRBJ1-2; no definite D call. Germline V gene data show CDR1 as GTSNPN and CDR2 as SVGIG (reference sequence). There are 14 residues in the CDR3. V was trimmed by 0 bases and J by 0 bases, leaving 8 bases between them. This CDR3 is CAWSVQSTNYGYTF. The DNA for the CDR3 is TGTGCCTGGAGTGTACAGTCCACTAACTATGGCTACACCTTC. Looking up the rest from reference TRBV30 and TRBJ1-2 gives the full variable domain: SQTIHQWPATLVQPVGSPLSLECTVEGTSNPNLYWYRQAAGRGLQLLFYSVGIGQISSEVPQNLSASRPQDRQFILSSKKLLLSDSGFYLCAWSVQSTNYGYTFGSGTRLTVV.

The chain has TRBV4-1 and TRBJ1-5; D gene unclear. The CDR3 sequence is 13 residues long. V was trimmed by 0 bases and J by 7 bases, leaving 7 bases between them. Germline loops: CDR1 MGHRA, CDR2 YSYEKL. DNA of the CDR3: TGCGCCAGCAGCCAAGATCATTTGCAGCCCCAGCATTTT. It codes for CASSQDHLQPQHF.

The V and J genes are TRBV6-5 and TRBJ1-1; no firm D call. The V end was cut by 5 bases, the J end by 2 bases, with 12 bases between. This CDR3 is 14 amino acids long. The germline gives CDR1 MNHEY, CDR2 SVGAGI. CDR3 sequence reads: CASSRHSFNTEAFF. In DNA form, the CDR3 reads TGTGCCAGCAGTCGTCACAGCTTTAACACTGAAGCTTTCTTT.

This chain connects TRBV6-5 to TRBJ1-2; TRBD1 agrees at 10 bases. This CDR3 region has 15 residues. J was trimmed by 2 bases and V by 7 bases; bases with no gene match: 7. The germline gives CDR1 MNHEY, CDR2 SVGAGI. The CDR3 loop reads CASTREGQGNYGYTF. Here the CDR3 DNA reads TGTGCCAGCACCAGAGAGGGACAGGGGAACTATGGCTACACCTTC.

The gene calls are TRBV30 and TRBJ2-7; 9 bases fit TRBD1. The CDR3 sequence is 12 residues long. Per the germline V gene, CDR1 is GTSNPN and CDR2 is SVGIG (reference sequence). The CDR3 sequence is CATGQGLYEQYF. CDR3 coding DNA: TGTGCTACCGGACAGGGGCTCTACGAGCAGTACTTC. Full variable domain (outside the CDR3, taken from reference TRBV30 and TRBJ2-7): SQTIHQWPATLVQPVGSPLSLECTVEGTSNPNLYWYRQAAGRGLQLLFYSVGIGQISSEVPQNLSASRPQDRQFILSSKKLLLSDSGFYLCATGQGLYEQYFGPGTRLTVT.

The CDR3, as DNA: TGTGCCAGCAGAGAGTCCGGGACAGCGGGCTATGGCTACACCTTC. It is translated as CASRESGTAGYGYTF. The V and J genes are TRBV6-5 and TRBJ1-2; 7 nucleotides agree with TRBD1. V trimming: 6 bases; J trimming: 4 bases; junction bases outside the gene matches: 11. This CDR3 contains 15 residues. CDR1 is MNHEY, CDR2 SVGAGI, per germline.

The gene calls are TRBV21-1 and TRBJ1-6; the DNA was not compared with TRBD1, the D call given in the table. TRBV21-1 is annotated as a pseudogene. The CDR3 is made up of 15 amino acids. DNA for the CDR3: TGTGCCAGCAGCAAAAGGACAGGCGGGAATTCACCCCTCCACTTT. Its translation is CASSKRTGGNSPLHF.

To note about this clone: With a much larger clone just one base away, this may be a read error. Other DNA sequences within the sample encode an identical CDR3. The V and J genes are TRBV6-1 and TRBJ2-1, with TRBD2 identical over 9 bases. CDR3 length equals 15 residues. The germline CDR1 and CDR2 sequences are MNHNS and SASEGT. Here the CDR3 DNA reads TGTGCCAGTAGTGAAAGTAGCGGGGGTGCTATAAGGCAGTTCTTC. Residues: CASSESSGGAIRQFF.

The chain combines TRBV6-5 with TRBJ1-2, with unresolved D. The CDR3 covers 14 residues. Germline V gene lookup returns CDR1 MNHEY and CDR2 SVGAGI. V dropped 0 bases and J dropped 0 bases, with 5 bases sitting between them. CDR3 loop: CASSYSTTNYGYTF. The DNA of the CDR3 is TGTGCCAGCAGTTACTCGACTACTAACTATGGCTACACCTTC.

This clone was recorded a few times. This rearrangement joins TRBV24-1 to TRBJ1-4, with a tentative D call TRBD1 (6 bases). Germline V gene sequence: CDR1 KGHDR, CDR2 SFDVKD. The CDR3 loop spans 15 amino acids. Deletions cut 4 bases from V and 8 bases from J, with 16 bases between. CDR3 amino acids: CATSDRRDIREKLFF. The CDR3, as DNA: TGTGCCACCAGTGACCGACGGGACATACGAGAAAAACTGTTTTTT.

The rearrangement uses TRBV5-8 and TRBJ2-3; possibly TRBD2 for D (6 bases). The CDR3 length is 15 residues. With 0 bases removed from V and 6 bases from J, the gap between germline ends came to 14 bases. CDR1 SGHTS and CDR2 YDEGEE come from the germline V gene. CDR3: CASSLGLVAGDTQYF. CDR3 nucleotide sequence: TGTGCCAGCAGCTTGGGACTAGTCGCCGGGGATACGCAGTATTTT.

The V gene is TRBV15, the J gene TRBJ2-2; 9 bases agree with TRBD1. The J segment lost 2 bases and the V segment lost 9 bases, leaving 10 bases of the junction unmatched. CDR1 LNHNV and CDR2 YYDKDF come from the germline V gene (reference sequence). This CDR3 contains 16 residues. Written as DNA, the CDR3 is TGTGCCACGAGAAATCCGGGACAGGGAAACACCGGGGAGCTGTTTTTT. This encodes CATRNPGQGNTGELFF. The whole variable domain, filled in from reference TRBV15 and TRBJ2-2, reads DAMVIQNPRYQVTQFGKPVTLSCSQTLNHNVMYWYQQKSSQAPKLLFHYYDKDFNNEADTPDNFQSRRPNTSFCFLDIRSPGLGDTAMYLCATRNPGQGNTGELFFGEGSRLTVL.

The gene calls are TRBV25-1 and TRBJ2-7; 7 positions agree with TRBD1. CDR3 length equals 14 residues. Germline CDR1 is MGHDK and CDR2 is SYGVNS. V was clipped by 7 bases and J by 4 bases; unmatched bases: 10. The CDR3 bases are TGTGCCAGCACCTCTTCCGGGACAGTATACGAGCAGTACTTC. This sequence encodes CASTSSGTVYEQYF.

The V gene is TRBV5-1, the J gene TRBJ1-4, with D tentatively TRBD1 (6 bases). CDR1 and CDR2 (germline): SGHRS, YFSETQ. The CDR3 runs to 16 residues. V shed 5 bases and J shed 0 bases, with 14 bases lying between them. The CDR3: CASRRQDTATNEKLFF. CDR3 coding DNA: TGCGCCAGCAGGCGACAGGATACTGCAACTAATGAAAAACTGTTTTTT.

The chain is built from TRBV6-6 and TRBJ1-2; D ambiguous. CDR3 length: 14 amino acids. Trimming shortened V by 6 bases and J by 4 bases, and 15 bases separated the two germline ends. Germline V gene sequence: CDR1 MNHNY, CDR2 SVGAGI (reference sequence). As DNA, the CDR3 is TGTGCCAGCAGCCCGGAGGGAAACGCCTATGGCTACACCTTC. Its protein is CASSPEGNAYGYTF.

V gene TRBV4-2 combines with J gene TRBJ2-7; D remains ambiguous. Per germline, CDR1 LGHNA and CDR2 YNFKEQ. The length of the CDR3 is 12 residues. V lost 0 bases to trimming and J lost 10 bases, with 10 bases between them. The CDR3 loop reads CASSQEIGVQYF. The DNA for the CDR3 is TGTGCCAGCAGCCAAGAGATCGGTGTTCAGTACTTC.

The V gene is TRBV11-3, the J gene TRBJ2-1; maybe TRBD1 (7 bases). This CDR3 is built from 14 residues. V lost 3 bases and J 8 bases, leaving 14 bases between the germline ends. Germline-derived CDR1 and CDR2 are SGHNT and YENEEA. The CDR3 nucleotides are TGTGCCAGCAGCTTCCAGGGGGGCCTCGATGAGCAGTTCTTC. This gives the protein CASSFQGGLDEQFF.

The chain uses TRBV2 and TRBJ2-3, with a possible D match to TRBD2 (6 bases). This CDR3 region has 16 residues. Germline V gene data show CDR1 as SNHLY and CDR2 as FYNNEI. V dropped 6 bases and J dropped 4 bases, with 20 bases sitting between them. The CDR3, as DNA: TGTGCCAGCAGCGGAGGGACCTCGATGATCGCAGATACGCAGTATTTT. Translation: CASSGGTSMIADTQYF.